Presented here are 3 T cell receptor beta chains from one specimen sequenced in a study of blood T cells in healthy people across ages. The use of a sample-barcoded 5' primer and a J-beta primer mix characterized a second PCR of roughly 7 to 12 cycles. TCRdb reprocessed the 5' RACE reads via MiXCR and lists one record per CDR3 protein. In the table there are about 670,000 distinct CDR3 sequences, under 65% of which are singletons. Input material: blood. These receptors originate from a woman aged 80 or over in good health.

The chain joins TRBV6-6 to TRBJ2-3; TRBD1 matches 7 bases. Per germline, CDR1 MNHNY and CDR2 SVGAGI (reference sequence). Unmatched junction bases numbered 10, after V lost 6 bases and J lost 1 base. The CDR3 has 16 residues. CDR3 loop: CASRPSGTEGTDTQYF. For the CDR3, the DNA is TGTGCCAGCAGACCTTCCGGGACAGAAGGCACAGATACGCAGTATTTT.

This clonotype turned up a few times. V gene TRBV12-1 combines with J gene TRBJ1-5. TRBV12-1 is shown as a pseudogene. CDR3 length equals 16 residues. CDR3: CASSFGPGLSNQPQHF. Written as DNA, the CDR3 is TGTGCCAGCAGCTTTGGGCCGGGCCTTAGCAATCAGCCCCAGCATTTT.

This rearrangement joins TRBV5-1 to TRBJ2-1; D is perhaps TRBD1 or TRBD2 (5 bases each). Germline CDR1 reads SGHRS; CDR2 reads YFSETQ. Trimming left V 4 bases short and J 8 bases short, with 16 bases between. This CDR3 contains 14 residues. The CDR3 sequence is CASSAAGTADEQFF. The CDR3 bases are TGCGCCAGCAGCGCGGCCGGGACGGCGGATGAGCAGTTCTTC.